This T cell receptor beta chain was documented in a study of tumor and adjacent non-tumor tissue in lung cancer. A modified ARM-PCR protocol with three rounds of nested PCR amplified TCRbeta. TCRdb analysed the multiplex PCR reads with MiXCR anew, one entry per CDR3 protein. The table shows 50,000 or so distinct CDR3 sequences, with 74% occurring only once. No cell sorting was done before RNA was extracted from the tissue. This non-tumor lung sample came from over 3 cm beyond the tumor edge. Germline V gene sequence: CDR1 SGHVS, CDR2 FQNEAQ. The CDR3 runs to 15 residues. Concerning this clonotype itself: Compared with germline, one end of the junction differs, possibly owing to a read error.

The sequencing sample was made of distant non-tumor lung tissue. The receptor's source is a woman between 55 and 75 years old with non-small cell lung cancer. The chain joins TRBV7-8 to TRBJ2-2; D possibly uses TRBD1 or TRBD2 (5 bases each). CDR3 protein: CASSLPGANTGELLF. In DNA form, the CDR3 reads TGTGCCAGCAGCTTACCCGGGGCAAACACCGGGGAGCTGCTTTTT.